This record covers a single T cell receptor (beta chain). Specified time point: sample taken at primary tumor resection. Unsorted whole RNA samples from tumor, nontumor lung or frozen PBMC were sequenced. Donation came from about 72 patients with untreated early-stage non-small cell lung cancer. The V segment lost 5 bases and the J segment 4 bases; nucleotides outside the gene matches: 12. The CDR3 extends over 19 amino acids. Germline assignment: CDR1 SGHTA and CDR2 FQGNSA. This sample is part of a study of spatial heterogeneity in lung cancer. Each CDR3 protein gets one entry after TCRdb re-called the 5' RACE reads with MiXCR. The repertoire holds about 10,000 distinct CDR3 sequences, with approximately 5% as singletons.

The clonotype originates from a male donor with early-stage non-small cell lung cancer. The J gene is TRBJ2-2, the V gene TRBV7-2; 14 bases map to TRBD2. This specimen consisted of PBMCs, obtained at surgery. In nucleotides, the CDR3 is TGTGCCAGCAGCCGAAGAGGGGGACTAGCGGGAGTGAGCACCGGGGAGCTGTTTTTT. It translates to CASSRRGGLAGVSTGELFF.